Presented here are 25 T cell receptor beta chains from one specimen sequenced in a study of blood T cell repertoires in COVID-19. Repertoires were generated with immunoSEQ multiplex PCR, while TCRdb's copy carries only in-frame clones and drops some. The data show about 59,000 clones, around 80% seen once. The sequencing sample was made of peripheral blood. The receptor source for this set is a man in his fifties or sixties with acute or convalescent COVID-19.

This clone was observed once. The chain employs TRBV10-1 and TRBJ1-4; 9 bases are a match to TRBD1. V was clipped by 6 bases and J by 7 bases; unmatched bases: 12. The V gene's germline CDR1 is WNHNN and CDR2 SYGVQD (reference sequence). This CDR3 region has 16 residues. CDR3 DNA sequence: TGCGCCAGCAGGAGACACAGGGGGCGGAAGTGTGAAAAACTGTTTTTT. Translating it yields CASRRHRGRKCEKLFF.

V gene TRBV7-9 combines with J gene TRBJ2-7; tentatively, D is TRBD2 (5 bases). V gave up 4 bases and J gave up 0 bases, with 19 bases separating them. Germline CDR1 and CDR2: SEHNR and FQNEAQ (reference sequence). The CDR3 runs 17 residues. The CDR3 is CASSSPKAVTSSYEQYF. CDR3 DNA sequence: TGTGCCAGCAGCTCACCCAAAGCGGTTACTAGCTCCTACGAGCAGTACTTC.

CDR3 region: CASAGTSGDYEQYF. The CDR3 DNA follows: TGTGCTAGTGCCGGGACTAGCGGGGACTACGAGCAGTACTTC. The chain has TRBV12-5 and TRBJ2-7; 13 positions match TRBD2. V lost 7 bases and J lost 3; bases outside the gene matches: 3. The CDR3 is 14 amino acids. Germline assignment: CDR1 LGHNT and CDR2 FRNRAP. The variable domain in full, completed from reference TRBV12-5 and TRBJ2-7, reads DARVTQTPRHKVTEMGQEVTMRCQPILGHNTVFWYRQTMMQGLELLAYFRNRAPLDDSGMPKDRFSAEMPDATLATLKIQPSEPRDSAVYFCASAGTSGDYEQYFGPGTRLTVT.

J is TRBJ1-1 and V is TRBV2; 9 bases are shared with TRBD1. This CDR3 is 14 amino acids long. CDR1 SNHLY and CDR2 FYNNEI come from the germline V gene. Trimming took 6 bases from V and 3 from J; bases not matched to a gene: 5. The CDR3 nucleotides are TGTGCCAGCAGCTACAGGGGGCAGGACACTGAAGCTTTCTTT. It translates to CASSYRGQDTEAFF.

CDR3 amino acids: CASSSAGEEEKLFF. The CDR3 bases are TGCGCCAGCAGCTCCGCGGGCGAGGAAGAAAAACTGTTTTTT. V is TRBV5-1 and J is TRBJ1-4; D remains ambiguous. The CDR3 totals 14 residues. V dropped 3 bases and J dropped 8 bases, with 14 bases sitting between them. Germline V gene lookup returns CDR1 SGHRS and CDR2 YFSETQ.

V gene TRBV5-1 combines with J gene TRBJ2-2; 7 bases are a match to TRBD1. The CDR3 runs 14 residues. V lost 3 bases, J lost 6 bases, and 5 bases stayed unmatched. Germline V gene data show CDR1 as SGHRS and CDR2 as YFSETQ. The CDR3 coding sequence is TGCGCCAGCAGCTACAGGGGTAGGGCCGGGGAGCTGTTTTTT. Protein: CASSYRGRAGELFF.

The rearrangement joins TRBV19 to TRBJ1-2; 7 bases line up with TRBD1. Germline V gene sequence: CDR1 LNHDA, CDR2 SQIVND (reference sequence). The CDR3 has 15 residues. V lost 7 bases and J lost 4; bases outside the gene matches: 12. As DNA, the CDR3 is TGTGCCAGTACCCCCGGGACAGCCCCTGGCTATGGCTACACCTTC. Protein sequence: CASTPGTAPGYGYTF.

The chain couples TRBV9 to TRBJ2-5, with 7 bases that match TRBD2. This CDR3 is built from 15 residues. Germline CDR1 is SGDLS and CDR2 is YYNGEE. The trim removed 0 bases at V and 5 bases at J, leaving 7 bases unmatched. The CDR3 bases are TGTGCCAGCAGCGTAGGCAGTGGGGGGGTTGAGACCCAGTACTTC. This gives the protein CASSVGSGGVETQYF.

The chain has TRBV7-9 and TRBJ1-3; a possible D gene is TRBD1 (5 bases). This CDR3 region has 17 residues. Looked up from germline, CDR1 is SEHNR and CDR2 is FQNEAQ (reference sequence). Trimming cost V 5 bases and J 0 bases, with 17 bases left between them. The DNA for the CDR3 is TGTGCCAGCAGCGACGGGACTCCTTGGAGCTCTGGAAACACCATATATTTT. Protein sequence: CASSDGTPWSSGNTIYF.

The chain recombines TRBV6-1 with TRBJ2-2; D gene uncertain. Trimming pared 3 bases from V and 2 bases from J, leaving 7 bases between. This CDR3 comprises 14 residues. Germline V gene data show CDR1 as MNHNS and CDR2 as SASEGT. The CDR3 sequence is CASSESFNTGELFF. The CDR3 coding sequence is TGTGCCAGCAGTGAGTCCTTTAACACCGGGGAGCTGTTTTTT.

In its sample, this clone was seen a few times. V is TRBV6-5 and J is TRBJ2-1; tentative D call: TRBD2 (6 bases). Germline V gene sequence: CDR1 MNHEY, CDR2 SVGAGI. The CDR3 spans 13 residues. Trimming removed 4 bases from V and 3 bases from J, with 7 bases in between. The CDR3 here is CASSWTNYNEQFF. CDR3 sequence (DNA): TGTGCCAGCAGTTGGACTAACTACAATGAGCAGTTCTTC.

V gene TRBV10-1 combines with J gene TRBJ1-5; 10 nucleotides match TRBD1. Unmatched junction bases numbered 9, after V lost 7 bases and J lost 3 bases. Germline V gives CDR1 WNHNN, CDR2 SYGVQD (reference sequence). The CDR3 consists of 16 residues. The CDR3 DNA reads as TGCGCCAGCACCGGACAGGGGGAGTGGGACAATCAGCCCCAGCATTTT. Residues: CASTGQGEWDNQPQHF.

This clone was seen only once. The chain employs TRBV6-5 and TRBJ1-1; D may be TRBD1 (6 bases). Germline V lookup: CDR1 MNHEY, CDR2 SVGAGI. V lost 9 bases to trimming and J lost 8 bases, with 16 bases between them. This CDR3 contains 12 residues. The CDR3 here is CASRTRTVEAFF. The CDR3 DNA reads TGTGCCAGTCGAACCCGGACAGTCGAAGCTTTCTTT.

The chain recombines TRBV27 with TRBJ2-1, with TRBD2 matching over 7 bases. Germline values: CDR1 MNHEY, CDR2 SMNVEV (reference sequence). CDR3 length equals 16 residues. V lost 5 bases and J lost 0; bases outside the gene matches: 7. CDR3: CASSPLQRGSYNEQFF. The CDR3 DNA reads as TGTGCCAGCAGTCCCCTACAGCGGGGCTCCTACAATGAGCAGTTCTTC.

This clone has a single count. The chain employs TRBV7-9 and TRBJ1-2; D gene unclear. In germline, CDR1 is SEHNR, CDR2 FQNEAQ (reference sequence). Trimming shortened V by 1 base and J by 6 bases, and 18 bases separated the two germline ends. The CDR3 extends over 16 amino acids. The CDR3 DNA reads TGTGCCAGCAGCTTAGGGGTAGGGCAGAGTAGCGATGGCTACACCTTC. This sequence encodes CASSLGVGQSSDGYTF.

The chain couples TRBV15 to TRBJ1-2; D is possibly TRBD1 (5 bases). The CDR3 sequence is 14 residues long. Germline V gives CDR1 LNHNV, CDR2 YYDKDF (reference sequence). Deletions cut 4 bases from V and 8 bases from J, with 17 bases between. This chain's CDR3 is CATSTTAQGDGYTF. CDR3 DNA: TGTGCCACCAGCACCACCGCGCAGGGTGACGGCTACACCTTC.

The V gene is TRBV18, the J gene TRBJ2-5; D is uncertain. V shed 2 bases and J shed 3 bases, with 4 bases lying between them. The CDR3 is made up of 12 amino acids. Germline V CDR1 and CDR2: KGHSH, LQKENI. In DNA, the CDR3 is TGTGCCAGCTCACCAACAGAAGAGACCCAGTACTTC. Translating it yields CASSPTEETQYF.

The chain is built from TRBV7-2 and TRBJ2-7, with TRBD1 matching over 7 bases. J lost 2 bases, V lost 5 bases, and 12 bases had no gene match. The germline V gene has CDR1 SGHTA and CDR2 FQGNSA. CDR3 size: 16 residues. CDR3 sequence: CASSHWAGTEPYEQYF. The CDR3 DNA is TGTGCCAGCAGCCATTGGGCCGGGACAGAGCCCTACGAGCAGTACTTC. Variable domain in full (rest from reference TRBV7-2 and TRBJ2-7): GAGVSQSPSNKVTEKGKDVELRCDPISGHTALYWYRQSLGQGLEFLIYFQGNSAPDKSGLPSDRFSAERTGGSVSTLTIQRTQQEDSAVYLCASSHWAGTEPYEQYFGPGTRLTVT.

This clone was detected only a few times. This sequence joins TRBV28 and TRBJ1-4; D is undetermined. This CDR3 contains 14 residues. Trimming stripped 6 bases from V and 10 bases from J, with 18 bases between. Germline V gives CDR1 MDHEN, CDR2 SYDVKM. Here the CDR3 reads CASSSDPGEGKLFF. CDR3 bases: TGTGCCAGCAGCTCCGACCCGGGAGAGGGAAAACTGTTTTTT.

The rearrangement uses TRBV28 and TRBJ2-7; TRBD2 agrees at 10 bases. V lost 5 bases, J lost 7 bases, and 14 bases stayed unmatched. The CDR3 has 16 residues. Germline V gives CDR1 MDHEN, CDR2 SYDVKM. CDR3 sequence (DNA): TGTGCCAGCAGTCTTCCTGGAGCGGGAGGGCCGAGAGAGCAGTACTTC. Residues: CASSLPGAGGPREQYF.

The chain joins TRBV27 to TRBJ1-1; 7 nucleotides match TRBD1. CDR3 length: 15 residues. CDR1 and CDR2 from the germline V gene are MNHEY and SMNVEV (reference sequence). Losses at the gene ends were 6 bases for V and 4 bases for J; bases not matched to a gene: 11. The CDR3 DNA sequence: TGTGCCAGCAGCCCTAATGACAGGGTCAGCACTGAAGCTTTCTTT. Protein sequence: CASSPNDRVSTEAFF.

The J gene is TRBJ2-5, the V gene TRBV7-7, with 7 bases that match TRBD2. Germline V CDR1 and CDR2: SSHAT, FNYEAQ (reference sequence). J gave up 5 bases and V 1 base, and 7 bases lay outside the gene matches. This CDR3 has 15 amino acids. The CDR3 nucleotides are TGTGCCAGCAGCTTAGGGACAATTAGCGGGGAGACCCAGTACTTC. Amino acids: CASSLGTISGETQYF.

As DNA, the CDR3 is TGTGCCAGCAGCCAGGACAGGGGTGACACTGAAGCTTTCTTT. This gives the protein CASSQDRGDTEAFF. V gene TRBV6-2 or TRBV6-3 combines with J gene TRBJ1-1; 9 bases match TRBD1. V lost 6 bases and J lost 3; bases outside the gene matches: 5. In germline, CDR1 is MNHEY, CDR2 SVGEGT. This CDR3 is 14 amino acids long.

The gene calls are TRBV5-1 and TRBJ2-5; 7 bases fit TRBD1. Germline CDR1 and CDR2: SGHRS and YFSETQ. This CDR3 has 16 residues. V lost 0 bases and J lost 1; bases outside the gene matches: 6. The DNA of the CDR3 is TGCGCCAGCAGCTTGGATCCCGCAGGGGGCCAAGAGACCCAGTACTTC. This translates into CASSLDPAGGQETQYF.

This rearrangement joins TRBV29-1 to TRBJ1-2, with D possibly TRBD1 on 5 matching bases. Germline V gives CDR1 SQVTM, CDR2 ANQGSEA. V gave up 4 bases and J gave up 0 bases, with 12 bases separating them. The CDR3 covers 14 residues. The CDR3 protein is CSVVTGGTNYGYTF. CDR3 in DNA: TGCAGCGTTGTAACCGGGGGAACTAACTATGGCTACACCTTC. The complete variable domain, with remaining parts taken from reference TRBV29-1 and TRBJ1-2, reads SAVISQKPSRDICQRGTSLTIQCQVDSQVTMMFWYRQQPGQSLTLIATANQGSEATYESGFVIDKFPISRPNLTFSTLTVSNMSPEDSSIYLCSVVTGGTNYGYTFGSGTRLTVV.